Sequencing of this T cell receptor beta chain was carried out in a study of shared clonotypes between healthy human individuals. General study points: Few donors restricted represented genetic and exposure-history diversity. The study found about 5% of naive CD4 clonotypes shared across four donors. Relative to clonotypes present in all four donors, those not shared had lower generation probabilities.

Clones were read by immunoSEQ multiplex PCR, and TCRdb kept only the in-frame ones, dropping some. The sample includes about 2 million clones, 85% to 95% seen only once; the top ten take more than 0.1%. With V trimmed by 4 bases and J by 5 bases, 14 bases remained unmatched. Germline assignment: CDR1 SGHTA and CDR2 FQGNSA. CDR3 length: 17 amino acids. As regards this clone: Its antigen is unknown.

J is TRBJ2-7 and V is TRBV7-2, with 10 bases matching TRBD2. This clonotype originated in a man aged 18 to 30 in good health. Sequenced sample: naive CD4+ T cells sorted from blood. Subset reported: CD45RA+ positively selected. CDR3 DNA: TGTGCCAGCAGCTCCGACCCTAGCGGGAGAAAAAAACACGAGCAGTACTTC. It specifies CASSSDPSGRKKHEQYF.